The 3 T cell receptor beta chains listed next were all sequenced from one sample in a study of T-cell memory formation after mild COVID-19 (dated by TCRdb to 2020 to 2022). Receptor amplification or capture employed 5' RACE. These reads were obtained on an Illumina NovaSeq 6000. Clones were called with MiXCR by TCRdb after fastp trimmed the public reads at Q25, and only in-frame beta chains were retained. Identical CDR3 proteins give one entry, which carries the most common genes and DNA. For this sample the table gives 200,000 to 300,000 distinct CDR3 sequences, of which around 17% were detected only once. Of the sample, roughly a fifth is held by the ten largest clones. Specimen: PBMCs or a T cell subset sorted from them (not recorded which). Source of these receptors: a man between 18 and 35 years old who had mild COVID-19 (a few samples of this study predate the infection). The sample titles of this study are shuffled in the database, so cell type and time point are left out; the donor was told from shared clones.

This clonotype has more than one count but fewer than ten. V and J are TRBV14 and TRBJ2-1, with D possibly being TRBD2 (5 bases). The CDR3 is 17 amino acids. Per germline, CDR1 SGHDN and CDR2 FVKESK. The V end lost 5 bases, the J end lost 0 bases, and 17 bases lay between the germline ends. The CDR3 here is CASSARAASYSYNEQFF. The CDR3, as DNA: TGTGCCAGCAGCGCCCGAGCCGCTAGCTACTCCTACAATGAGCAGTTCTTC.

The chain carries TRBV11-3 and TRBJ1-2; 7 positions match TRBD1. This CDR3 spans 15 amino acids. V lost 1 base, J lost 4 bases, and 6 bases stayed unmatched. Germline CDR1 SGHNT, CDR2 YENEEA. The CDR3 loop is CASSLGRDSLYGYTF. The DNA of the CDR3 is TGTGCCAGCAGCTTAGGCCGGGACAGTCTCTATGGCTACACCTTC.

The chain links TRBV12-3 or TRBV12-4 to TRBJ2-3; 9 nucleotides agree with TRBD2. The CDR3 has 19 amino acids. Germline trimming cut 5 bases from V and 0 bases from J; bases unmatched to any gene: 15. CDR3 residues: CASSPSGGAGGLSTDTQYF. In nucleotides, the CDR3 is TGTGCCAGCAGTCCTTCCGGTGGAGCGGGGGGCCTTAGCACAGATACGCAGTATTTT.